This entry features one T cell receptor beta chain sequence. The antigen is not known. The CDR3 loop spans 15 amino acids. With 2 bases removed from V and 1 base from J, the gap between germline ends came to 10 bases. Germline CDR1 KGHDR, CDR2 SFDVKD. This entry belongs to a study of T cell responses to AZD1222 COVID-19 vaccine. The study, taken as a whole, reports: Sampling that yielded the repertoires occurred only after the peak T cell response. At 160-218 and 743-854, vaccine-associated CD4 TCRs were dominant, and they spanned spike. Spike-specific TCR breadth and depth both grew after two AZD1222 doses. White British people made up most donors, females outnumbered males, and clonal diversity was possibly underestimated.

The method was immunoSEQ multiplex PCR; TCRdb's version includes in-frame clones alone and lacks a portion of them. The sample shows under 200,000 clones, around 95% of them seen only once. The gene calls are TRBV24-1 and TRBJ2-5; D may be TRBD1 (5 bases). The TCR was taken from an adult in good health. The sample was peripheral blood, taken on day 0 of AZD1222 vaccination. CDR3 loop: CATSDSRGFQETQYF. CDR3 nucleotide sequence: TGTGCCACCAGTGATTCAAGGGGTTTCCAAGAGACCCAGTACTTC.